This T cell receptor (beta chain) was observed in a study of T cell clonotyping in hematopoietic cell transplantation. Findings and caveats of the study: Few recipient clonotypes overlapped donors; over 97% were de novo at given depth. Without cell sorting, CD4 versus CD8 contributions remain unresolved.

Clones were sequenced by immunoSEQ multiplex PCR, and TCRdb holds only the in-frame ones, with some missing. The table records 16,000 or so clones, over 55% of them present only once. Note on this clone: Its antigen is still unknown.

Unmatched junction bases numbered 2, after V lost 0 bases and J lost 3 bases. The CDR3 totals 14 residues. In germline, CDR1 is PRHDT, CDR2 FYEKMQ (reference sequence). This receptor was taken from a woman aged 55-70 years in good health. Some clones in this sample may be carry-over from other donors' samples. Sequenced: peripheral blood mononuclear cells. The chain couples TRBV13 to TRBJ2-7, with 7 bases identical to TRBD1. For the CDR3, the DNA is TGTGCCAGCAGCTTAGGCCGGGACAGCTACGAGCAGTACTTC. Translated, it gives CASSLGRDSYEQYF.